This TCR beta chain is from a study of breast tumors, draining lymph nodes, adjacent tissues. Study observations and caveats: Luminal-like breast cancer showed significantly greater tumor-nontumor repertoire similarity than basal-like breast cancer did. Tumors had less TCR diversity than lymph nodes, more than nontumor tissue. That most tumor T cells come from lymph nodes remained unproven. Most tumor T cells seemingly derive from lymph node, then expand in tumor.

MiXCR, run by TCRdb on the multiplex PCR reads, gives a single entry per CDR3 protein. The sample lists some 16,000 distinct CDR3 sequences, under 60% occurring once. This clonotype was observed at least ten times. No antigen is known for it. The germline CDR1 and CDR2 sequences are MNHNY and SVGAGI (reference sequence). This CDR3 region has 14 residues. Losses at the gene ends were 6 bases for V and 3 bases for J; bases not matched to a gene: 7. The rearrangement uses TRBV6-6 and TRBJ2-7, with TRBD1 matching 8 bases. The source of this sequence is a female donor with breast cancer. Some clones in this sample may be carry-over from other donors' samples. Sample: tumor-adjacent breast tissue. CDR3 DNA: TGTGCCAGCAGCAACAGGGGGGACCGCTACGAGCAGTACTTC. Translation gives CASSNRGDRYEQYF.